This T cell receptor (beta chain) was identified in a study of early T cells in non-severe SARS-CoV-2 infection. TCRdb independently ran MiXCR on the 5' RACE reads; one entry per CDR3 protein. This sample has roughly 83,000 distinct CDR3 sequences, with about 10% found just once. This clonotype was seen more than once but under ten times. The length of the CDR3 is 11 residues. The V gene lost 5 bases and the J gene lost 3 bases, with 3 bases spanning the gap. Germline assignment: CDR1 SEHNR and CDR2 FQNEAQ (reference sequence). The chain joins TRBV7-9 to TRBJ2-3; unclear D gene. The clonotype was recovered from an adult who was a healthcare worker with PCR-confirmed SARS-CoV-2 infection or an uninfected control (not recorded which). Here the sequenced sample was whole blood, taken at baseline. The chain's CDR3 is CASSATDTQYF. The CDR3 DNA follows: TGTGCCAGCAGCGCGACAGATACGCAGTATTTT.